One sample yielded the 9 T cell receptor beta chains listed below, sequenced in a study of neurological immune-mediated disorders. Each CDR3 protein gets one entry after TCRdb re-called the 5' RACE reads with MiXCR. The sample lists approximately 30,000 distinct CDR3 sequences; approximately 5.3% were seen once. Specimen: CD4+ T cells from blood. Every receptor here comes from a woman in her 50s in good health.

This clonotype was seen ten or more times. CDR3: CAISENGDYGYTF. In DNA, the CDR3 is TGTGCCATCAGTGAGAATGGGGATTACGGCTACACCTTC. This chain connects TRBV10-3 to TRBJ1-2, with D uncertain. The V gene lost 2 bases and the J gene lost 8 bases, with 12 bases spanning the gap. This CDR3 has 13 residues. CDR1 and CDR2 from the germline V gene are ENHRY and SYGVKD.

DNA of the CDR3: TGTGCCAGCAGCCCCCCCGGGAGCGGGGGGAGGAATGAGCAGTTCTTC. Translated, it gives CASSPPGSGGRNEQFF. This chain joins TRBV14 and TRBJ2-1, with 9 positions matching TRBD2. The CDR3 consists of 16 residues. With 4 bases clipped from V and 7 bases from J, the junction kept 11 bases outside the gene matches. In germline, CDR1 is SGHDN, CDR2 FVKESK.

This clonotype was seen ten or more times. J is TRBJ2-7 and V is TRBV7-2; D remains unclear. Trimming pared 5 bases from V and 4 bases from J, leaving 12 bases between. Germline assignment: CDR1 SGHTA and CDR2 FQGNSA. The CDR3 totals 13 residues. The CDR3 DNA reads as TGTGCCAGCAGCGCAAGACACCTATACGAGCAGTACTTC. Translating gives CASSARHLYEQYF.

This clonotype was detected ten times or more. This chain connects TRBV5-1 to TRBJ2-7; 8 nucleotides match TRBD1. The CDR3 has 15 residues. Trimming took 5 bases from V and 3 from J; bases not matched to a gene: 10. The germline V gene has CDR1 SGHRS and CDR2 YFSETQ. The CDR3 DNA reads TGCGCCAGCAGGGTAACGAATGGACAGGGCTACGAGCAGTACTTC. This sequence encodes CASRVTNGQGYEQYF. Looking up the rest from reference TRBV5-1 and TRBJ2-7 gives the full variable domain: KAGVTQTPRYLIKTRGQQVTLSCSPISGHRSVSWYQQTPGQGLQFLFEYFSETQRNKGNFPGRFSGRQFSNSRSEMNVSTLELGDSALYLCASRVTNGQGYEQYFGPGTRLTVT.

This clonotype is medium-sized by share. This chain links TRBV7-6 with TRBJ1-5; D is unclear. The ends were cut back, 3 bases at V and 7 bases at J, with 13 bases in the middle. Germline CDR1 reads SGHVS; CDR2 reads FNYEAQ. The CDR3 runs 14 residues. The CDR3 region has the DNA TGTGCCAGCAGCTTGGGCACGGAGAACCAGCCCCAGCATTTT. This gives the protein CASSLGTENQPQHF.

This clonotype was found many times. This chain connects TRBV14 to TRBJ2-7; D tentatively fits TRBD1 or TRBD2 (5 bases each). The CDR3 loop spans 15 amino acids. Germline V gene data show CDR1 as SGHDN and CDR2 as FVKESK. V lost 0 bases and J lost 3, with 12 bases in between. The DNA for the CDR3 is TGTGCCAGCAGCCAAGAAAGGGTGAGGGGCTACGAGCAGTACTTC. Its translation is CASSQERVRGYEQYF.

This clonotype was seen many times. The chain employs TRBV28 and TRBJ1-1, with D uncertain. CDR1 is MDHEN, CDR2 SYDVKM, per germline. This CDR3 has 14 amino acids. V shed 7 bases and J shed 6 bases, with 18 bases lying between them. The CDR3 loop is CASTRARRPPEAFF. The CDR3 region has the DNA TGTGCCAGCACCCGGGCCCGAAGGCCCCCTGAAGCTTTCTTT.

As to this clonotype: A read error is possible here, since a much larger clone lies one base away. The chain joins TRBV14 to TRBJ2-3; perhaps TRBD1 as D (7 bases). Germline lookup yields CDR1 SGHDN and CDR2 FVKESK. The CDR3 totals 16 residues. DNA for the CDR3: TGTGCCAGCAGCCAAGACGGAGGGATCGGGACAGATAAGCAGTATTTT. Its protein is CASSQDGGIGTDKQYF.

There are many counts of this clonotype. The CDR3 loop reads CASSLRQGQKVQSGANVLTF. In DNA form, the CDR3 reads TGTGCCAGCAGCCTAAGACAGGGACAGAAAGTACAATCTGGGGCCAACGTCCTGACTTTC. This chain uses TRBV7-9 with TRBJ2-6, with 7 bases matching TRBD1. CDR1 and CDR2 (germline): SEHNR, FQNEAQ (reference sequence). The CDR3 spans 20 residues. With 5 bases clipped from V and 1 base from J, the junction kept 17 bases outside the gene matches.